This TCR beta chain is from a study of T cells in Graves' hyperthyroidism and ophthalmopathy. RNA transcripts gave rise to amplified TCR beta CDR3 regions. Using the HTBI primer set, a first-round RT-PCR was run on the TCR CDR3. One entry per CDR3 protein, called by TCRdb with MiXCR from the multiplex PCR reads. The sample has 300,000 to 350,000 distinct CDR3 sequences, 21% seen once. Diagnoses were established using clinical symptoms, serum thyroxine and TRAb, thyroid ultrasound and orbital computed tomography. Losses at the gene ends were 7 bases for V and 7 bases for J; bases not matched to a gene: 6. CDR1 and CDR2 (germline): SNHLY, FYNNEI. This CDR3 has 14 residues. In its sample, this clonotype was seen many times. Its antigen is as yet unknown. Notes on the study in general: Separating ophthalmopathy from stable hyperthyroidism was achieved by a 13 V-J model. In the blood, most expanded thyroid clonotypes above 0.001 appeared as well.

The chain combines TRBV2 with TRBJ2-1; 11 bases fit TRBD2. The material sequenced was blood. The receptor comes from a woman in her forties or fifties with Graves' hyperthyroidism. CDR3 amino acids: CASKTSGSGNEQFF. CDR3 bases: TGTGCCAGCAAAACTAGCGGGAGTGGTAATGAGCAGTTCTTC.